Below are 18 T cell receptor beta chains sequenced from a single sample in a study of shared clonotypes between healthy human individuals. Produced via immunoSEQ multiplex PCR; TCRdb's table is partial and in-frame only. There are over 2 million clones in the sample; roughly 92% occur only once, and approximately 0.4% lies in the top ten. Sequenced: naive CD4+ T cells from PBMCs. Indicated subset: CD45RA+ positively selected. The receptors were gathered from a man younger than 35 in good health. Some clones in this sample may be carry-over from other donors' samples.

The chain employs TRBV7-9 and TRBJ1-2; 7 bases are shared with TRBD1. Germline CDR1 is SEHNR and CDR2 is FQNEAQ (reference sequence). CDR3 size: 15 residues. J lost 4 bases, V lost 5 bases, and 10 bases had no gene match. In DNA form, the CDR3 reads TGTGCCAGCAGCCCAGGGGGGGGCCCTCTCTATGGCTACACCTTC. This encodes CASSPGGGPLYGYTF.

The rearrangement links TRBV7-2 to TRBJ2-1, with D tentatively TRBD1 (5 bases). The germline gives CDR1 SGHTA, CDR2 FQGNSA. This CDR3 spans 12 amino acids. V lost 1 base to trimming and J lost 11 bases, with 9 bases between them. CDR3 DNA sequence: TGTGCCAGCAGCTTAGAGGACAAGCAGCAGTTCTTC. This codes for CASSLEDKQQFF.

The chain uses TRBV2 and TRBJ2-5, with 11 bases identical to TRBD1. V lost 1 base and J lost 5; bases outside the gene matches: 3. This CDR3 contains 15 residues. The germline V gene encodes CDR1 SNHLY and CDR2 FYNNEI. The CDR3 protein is CASSEVRTGGETQYF. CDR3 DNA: TGTGCCAGCAGTGAAGTGAGGACAGGGGGCGAGACCCAGTACTTC.

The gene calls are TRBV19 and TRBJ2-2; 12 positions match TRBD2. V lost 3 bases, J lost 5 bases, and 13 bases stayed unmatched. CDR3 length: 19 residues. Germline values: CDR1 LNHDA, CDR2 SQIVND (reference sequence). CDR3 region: CASSMRGLAGGPGTGELFF. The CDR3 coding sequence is TGTGCCAGTAGTATGAGGGGGCTAGCGGGAGGGCCTGGGACCGGGGAGCTGTTTTTT.

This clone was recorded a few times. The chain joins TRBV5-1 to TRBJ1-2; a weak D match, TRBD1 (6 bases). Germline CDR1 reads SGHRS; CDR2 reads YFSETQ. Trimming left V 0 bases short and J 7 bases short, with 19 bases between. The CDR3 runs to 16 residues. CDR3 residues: CASSLESTGGASGYTF. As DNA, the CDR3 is TGCGCCAGCAGCTTGGAGTCTACGGGGGGCGCCTCTGGCTACACCTTC.

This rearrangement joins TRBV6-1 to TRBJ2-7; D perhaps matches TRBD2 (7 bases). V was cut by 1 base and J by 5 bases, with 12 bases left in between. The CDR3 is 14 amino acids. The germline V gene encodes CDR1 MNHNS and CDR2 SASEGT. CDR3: CASSEVRGLNEQYF. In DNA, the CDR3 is TGTGCCAGCAGTGAAGTGCGGGGGCTGAACGAGCAGTACTTC.

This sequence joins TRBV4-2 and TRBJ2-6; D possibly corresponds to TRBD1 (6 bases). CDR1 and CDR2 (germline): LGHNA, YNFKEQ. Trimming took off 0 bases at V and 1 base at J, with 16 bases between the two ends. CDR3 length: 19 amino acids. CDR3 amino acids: CASSQDHAGAMSGANVLTF. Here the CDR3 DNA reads TGTGCCAGCAGCCAAGATCACGCAGGGGCCATGTCTGGGGCCAACGTCCTGACTTTC.

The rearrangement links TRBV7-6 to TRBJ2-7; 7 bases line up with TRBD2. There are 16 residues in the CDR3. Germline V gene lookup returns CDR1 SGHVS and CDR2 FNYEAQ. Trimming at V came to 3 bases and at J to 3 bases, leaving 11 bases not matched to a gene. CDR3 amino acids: CASSLGGRRVFYEQYF. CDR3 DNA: TGTGCCAGCAGCTTGGGAGGGCGCCGTGTTTTCTACGAGCAGTACTTC. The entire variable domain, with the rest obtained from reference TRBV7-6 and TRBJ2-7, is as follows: GAGVSQSPRYKVTKRGQDVALRCDPISGHVSLYWYRQALGQGPEFLTYFNYEAQQDKSGLPNDRFSAERPEGSISTLTIQRTEQRDSAMYRCASSLGGRRVFYEQYFGPGTRLTVT.

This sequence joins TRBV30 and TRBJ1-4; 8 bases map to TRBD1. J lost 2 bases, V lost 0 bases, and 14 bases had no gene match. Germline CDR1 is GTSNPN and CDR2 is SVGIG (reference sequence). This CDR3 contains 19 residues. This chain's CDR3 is CAWSVEGPGGLGTNEKLFF. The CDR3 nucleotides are TGTGCCTGGAGTGTCGAAGGACCAGGGGGCCTGGGGACTAATGAAAAACTGTTTTTT.

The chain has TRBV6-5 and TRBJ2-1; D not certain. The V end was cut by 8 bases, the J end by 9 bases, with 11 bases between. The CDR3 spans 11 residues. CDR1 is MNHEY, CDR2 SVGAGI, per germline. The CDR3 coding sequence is TGTGCCAGCGCCTCGTTTGGTGAGCAGTTCTTC. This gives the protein CASASFGEQFF.

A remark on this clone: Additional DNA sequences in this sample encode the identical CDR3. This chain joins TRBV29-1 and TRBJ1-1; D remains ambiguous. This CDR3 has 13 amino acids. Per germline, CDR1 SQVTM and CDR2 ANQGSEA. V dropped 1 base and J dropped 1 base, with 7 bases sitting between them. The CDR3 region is CSVEGQQNTEAFF. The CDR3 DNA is TGCAGCGTTGAAGGGCAGCAGAACACTGAAGCTTTCTTT. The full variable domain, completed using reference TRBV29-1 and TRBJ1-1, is SAVISQKPSRDICQRGTSLTIQCQVDSQVTMMFWYRQQPGQSLTLIATANQGSEATYESGFVIDKFPISRPNLTFSTLTVSNMSPEDSSIYLCSVEGQQNTEAFFGQGTRLTVV.

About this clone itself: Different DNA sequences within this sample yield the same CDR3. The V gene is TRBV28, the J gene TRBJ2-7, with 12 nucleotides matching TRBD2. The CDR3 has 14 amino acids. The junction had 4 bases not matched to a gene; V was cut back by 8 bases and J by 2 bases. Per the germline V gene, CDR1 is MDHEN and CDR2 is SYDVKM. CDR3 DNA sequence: TGTGCCAGCCTTCTAGCGGGAGGGCCCTACGAGCAGTACTTC. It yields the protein CASLLAGGPYEQYF.

As DNA, the CDR3 is TGCGCCAGCAGCTTAAACGGCGTGGGCAATGAGCAGTTCTTC. Translated: CASSLNGVGNEQFF. The rearrangement links TRBV5-1 to TRBJ2-1; D not resolved. The CDR3 extends over 14 amino acids. Trimming stripped 2 bases from V and 6 bases from J, with 12 bases between. The germline V gene has CDR1 SGHRS and CDR2 YFSETQ. Full variable domain (rest looked up from reference TRBV5-1 and TRBJ2-1): KAGVTQTPRYLIKTRGQQVTLSCSPISGHRSVSWYQQTPGQGLQFLFEYFSETQRNKGNFPGRFSGRQFSNSRSEMNVSTLELGDSALYLCASSLNGVGNEQFFGPGTRLTVL.

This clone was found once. CDR3 protein: CASGIGGGAQPQHF. The CDR3 region has the DNA TGTGCCAGCGGAATAGGGGGGGGAGCTCAGCCCCAGCATTTT. V usage is TRBV9 and J usage is TRBJ1-5; a weak D match, TRBD1 (6 bases). Trimming stripped 7 bases from V and 6 bases from J, with 17 bases between. Germline V CDR1 and CDR2: SGDLS, YYNGEE. The CDR3 is 14 residues long.

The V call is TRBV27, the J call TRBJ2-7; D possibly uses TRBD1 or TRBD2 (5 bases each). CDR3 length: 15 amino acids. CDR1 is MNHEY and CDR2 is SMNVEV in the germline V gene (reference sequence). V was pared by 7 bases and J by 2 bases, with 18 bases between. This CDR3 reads CASISNRDGTYEQYF. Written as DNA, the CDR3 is TGTGCCAGCATATCAAACCGGGACGGTACCTACGAGCAGTACTTC.

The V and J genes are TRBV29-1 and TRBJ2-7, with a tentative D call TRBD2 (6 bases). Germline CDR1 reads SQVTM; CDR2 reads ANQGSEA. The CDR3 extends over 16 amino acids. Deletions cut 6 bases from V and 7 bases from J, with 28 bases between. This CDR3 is CSVSGVSGAPEGEQYF. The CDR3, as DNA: TGCAGCGTCTCGGGGGTTAGTGGCGCTCCAGAGGGGGAGCAGTACTTC.

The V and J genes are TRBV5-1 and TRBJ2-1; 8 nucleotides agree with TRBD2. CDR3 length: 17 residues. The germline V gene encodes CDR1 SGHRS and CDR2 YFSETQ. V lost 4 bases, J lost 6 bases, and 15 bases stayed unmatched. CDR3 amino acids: CASSPTSGRAYGNEQFF. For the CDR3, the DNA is TGCGCCAGCAGCCCTACTAGCGGAAGGGCATACGGCAATGAGCAGTTCTTC.

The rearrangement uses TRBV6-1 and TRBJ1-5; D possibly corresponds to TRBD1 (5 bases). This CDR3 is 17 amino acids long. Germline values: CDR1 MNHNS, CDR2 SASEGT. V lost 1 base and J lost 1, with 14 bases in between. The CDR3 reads CASSEVFRDWSNQPQHF. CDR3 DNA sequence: TGTGCCAGCAGTGAAGTTTTCAGGGACTGGAGCAATCAGCCCCAGCATTTT.